The entry that follows covers one TCR beta chain sequence. Its specificity is not known. The record originates from a study of T cell responses to AZD1222 COVID-19 vaccine. With 4 bases removed from V and 4 bases from J, the gap between germline ends came to 7 bases. Germline CDR1 reads SEHNR; CDR2 reads FQNEAQ (reference sequence). CDR3 length: 12 amino acids. TCRdb's table, derived via immunoSEQ multiplex PCR, lists solely in-frame clones and lacks some. Of some 110,000 clones in the sample, approximately 83% are singletons; the top ten hold roughly 3.9%. Study outcomes and limitations: There were mostly white British donors and more females than males, and clonal diversity was possibly underestimated. Vaccine-associated CD4 TCRs ranged over spike, dominating at 160-218 and 743-854. There were repertoire samples only from the period after the peak T cell response. Just 6 or 7 AZD1222 recipients were seropositive at baseline.

This specimen consisted of peripheral blood, obtained on day 0 of MenACWY control vaccination. The source of this sequence is an adult in good health. The V call is TRBV7-9, the J call TRBJ1-2; D gene uncertain. CDR3 residues: CASSSAPYGYTF. Here the CDR3 DNA reads TGTGCCAGCAGCTCCGCCCCCTATGGCTACACCTTC.